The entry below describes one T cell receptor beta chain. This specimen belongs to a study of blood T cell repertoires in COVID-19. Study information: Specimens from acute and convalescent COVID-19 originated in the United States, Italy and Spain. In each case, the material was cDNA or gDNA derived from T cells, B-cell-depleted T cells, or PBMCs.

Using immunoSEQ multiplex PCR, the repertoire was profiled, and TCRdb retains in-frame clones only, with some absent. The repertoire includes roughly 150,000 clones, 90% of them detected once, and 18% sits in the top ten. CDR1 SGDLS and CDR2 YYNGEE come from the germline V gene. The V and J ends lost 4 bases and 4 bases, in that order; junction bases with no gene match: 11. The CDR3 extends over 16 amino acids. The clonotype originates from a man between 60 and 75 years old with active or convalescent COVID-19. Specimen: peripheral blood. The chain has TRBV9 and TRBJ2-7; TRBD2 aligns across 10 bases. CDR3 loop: CASSSFSGSGRYEQYF. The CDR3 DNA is TGTGCCAGCAGCTCTTTCTCGGGTAGCGGGAGGTACGAGCAGTACTTC.